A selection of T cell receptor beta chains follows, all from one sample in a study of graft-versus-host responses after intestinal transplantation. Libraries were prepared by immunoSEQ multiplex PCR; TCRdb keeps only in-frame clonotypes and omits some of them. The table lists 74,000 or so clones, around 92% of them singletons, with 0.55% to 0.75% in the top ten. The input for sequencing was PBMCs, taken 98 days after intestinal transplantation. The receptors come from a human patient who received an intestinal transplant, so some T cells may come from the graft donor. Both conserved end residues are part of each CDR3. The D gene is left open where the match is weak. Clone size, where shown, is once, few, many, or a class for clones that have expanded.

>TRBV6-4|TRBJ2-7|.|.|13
TGTGCCAGCAGCCCGCCGGTTACCTACGAGCAGTACTTC
CASSPPVTYEQYF
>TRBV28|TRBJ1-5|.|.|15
TGTGCCAGCAGTGCGTTCGGCCACAGGATCATACCCCAGCATTTT
CASSAFGHRIIPQHF
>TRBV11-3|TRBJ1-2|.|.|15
TGTGCCAGCAGCTTAGAAGGGCCAGGGAACTATGGCTACACCTTC
CASSLEGPGNYGYTF
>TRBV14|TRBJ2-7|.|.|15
TGTGCCAGCAGCCAAGATAACCCGAGCGTAGGGGAGCAGTACTTT
CASSQDNPSVGEQYF
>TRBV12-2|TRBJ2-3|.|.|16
TGTGCAAGTCGCTTAGCAGTACAGGGAGAGGGAGATACGCAGTATTTT
CASRLAVQGEGDTQYF
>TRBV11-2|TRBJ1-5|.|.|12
TGTGCCAGCAGCTTAGACGGTCAGCCCCAGCATTTT
CASSLDGQPQHF
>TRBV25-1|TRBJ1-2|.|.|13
TGTGCCAGCAGTGAAGAGGGGGGCTATGGCTACACCTTC
CASSEEGGYGYTF
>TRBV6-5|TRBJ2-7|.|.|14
TGTGCCAGCAGCCCCCTAACGGGGTCTTACGAGCAGTACTTC
CASSPLTGSYEQYF
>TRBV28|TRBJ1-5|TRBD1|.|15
TGTGCCAGCAGCCCTGACAGGGGGCCTCTTGAACCCCAGCATTTT
CASSPDRGPLEPQHF
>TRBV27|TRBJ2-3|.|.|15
TGTGCCAGCAGTCCCTCCGGACTCCCTTTCGGGACGCAGTATTTT
CASSPSGLPFGTQYF
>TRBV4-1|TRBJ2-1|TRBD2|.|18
TGCGCCAGCAGCCACCCGGGACTAGCGGGAGGTTCCTACAATGAGCAGTTCTTC
CASSHPGLAGGSYNEQFF
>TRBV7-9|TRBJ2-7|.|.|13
TGTGCCAGCAGCTTAGGGGAGCCCTACGAGCAGTACTTC
CASSLGEPYEQYF
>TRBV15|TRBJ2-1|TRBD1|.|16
TGTGCCACCAGCAGGACAGGGGGGACCCTAACGAATGAGCAGTTCTTC
CATSRTGGTLTNEQFF
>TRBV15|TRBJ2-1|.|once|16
TGTGCCACCAGCAGAGAGCCCCCCTCTTCCCGCAATGAGCAGTTCTTC
CATSREPPSSRNEQFF
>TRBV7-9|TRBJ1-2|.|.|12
TGTGCCAGCAGCCCCGGGCTCGATGGCTACACCTTC
CASSPGLDGYTF
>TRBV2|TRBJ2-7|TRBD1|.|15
TGTGCCAGCATTAGCCGGGACAGGATAACCTACGAGCAGTACTTC
CASISRDRITYEQYF
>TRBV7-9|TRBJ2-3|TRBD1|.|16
TGTGCCAGCAGCACAGGACAGGGGGCGTTTGTTCATACGCAGTATTTT
CASSTGQGAFVHTQYF
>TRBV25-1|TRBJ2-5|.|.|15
TGTGCCAGCAGTGAATCTCTAGGATACCAAGAGACCCAGTACTTC
CASSESLGYQETQYF
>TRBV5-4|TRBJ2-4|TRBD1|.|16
TGTGCCAGCAGCTATTGGACAGGGGAAGCCAAAAACATTCAGTACTTC
CASSYWTGEAKNIQYF
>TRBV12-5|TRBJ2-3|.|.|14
TGTGCTAGTGGTTTGGCAGGGCCCGCAGATACGCAGTATTTT
CASGLAGPADTQYF
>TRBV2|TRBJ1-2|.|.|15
TGTGCCAGCAGTGAAGAGACAGTCTCTAACTATGGCTACACCTTC
CASSEETVSNYGYTF
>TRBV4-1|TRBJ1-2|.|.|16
TGTGCCAGCAGCCAAGAGGAAGGCATCCCTAACTATGGCTACACCTTC
CASSQEEGIPNYGYTF
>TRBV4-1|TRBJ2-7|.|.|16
TGCGCCAGCAGCCAGGCGGCCGGGACCCAAGTGTACGAGCAGTACTTC
CASSQAAGTQVYEQYF
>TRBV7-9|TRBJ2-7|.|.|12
TGTGCCAGCAGCTTAGTAGGGGAGGAGCAGTACTTC
CASSLVGEEQYF
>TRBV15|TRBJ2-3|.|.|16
TGTGCCACCAGCAGAGAGGCAGGTTGGGGCACAGATACGCAGTATTTT
CATSREAGWGTDTQYF
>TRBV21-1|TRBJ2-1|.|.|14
TGTGCCAGCAGCAAAGTTAAGGGGGAGGAGGTGCAGTTCTTC
CASSKVKGEEVQFF
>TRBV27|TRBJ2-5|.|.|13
TGTGCCAGCAGTCCGACCCGCCAAGAGACCCAGTACTTC
CASSPTRQETQYF